The rows below give T cell receptor beta chains drawn from one sample of a study of cytomegalovirus exposure and HLA in healthy donors. The data were produced by immunoSEQ multiplex PCR, yet TCRdb's version contains in-frame clones alone and is incomplete. This table has some 120,000 clones, around 70% appearing once. Sequenced sample: PBMCs. These receptors were taken from a man aged 35 to 55 in good health and CMV-seropositive. The CDR3 runs from the conserved cysteine through the conserved F or W. Fields, in order: clone size, J gene, V gene, D gene, CDR3 protein, CDR3 DNA. A D gene is named only where the DNA matches it firmly. The size entry is marked missing in some rows and otherwise reads once, few, many or a size class.

. | TRBJ2-5 | TRBV29-1 | TRBD2 | CSVDEAGVQETQYF | TGCAGCGTTGATGAGGCGGGAGTCCAAGAGACCCAGTACTTC
. | TRBJ2-5 | TRBV19 | TRBD1 | CASTLGQGIRETQYF | TGTGCCAGTACCCTAGGACAGGGGATTCGCGAGACCCAGTACTTC
. | TRBJ2-1 | TRBV5-4 | . | CASSLDGEPYNEQFF | TGTGCCAGCAGCTTGGACGGGGAGCCCTACAATGAGCAGTTCTTC
. | TRBJ2-3 | TRBV11-1 | TRBD1 | CASSRDRGPDTQYF | TGTGCCAGCAGCCGGGACAGGGGGCCGGATACGCAGTATTTT
. | TRBJ1-2 | TRBV25-1 | TRBD1 | CASSENRGYNYGYTF | TGTGCCAGCAGTGAGAACAGGGGATATAACTATGGCTACACCTTC
. | TRBJ2-7 | TRBV10-1 | TRBD2 | CASTAGEKDEQYF | TGCGCCAGCACGGCGGGGGAGAAGGACGAGCAGTACTTC
few | TRBJ1-5 | TRBV5-6 | TRBD1 | CASSYRGSQPQHF | TGTGCCAGCAGCTACAGGGGGAGCCAGCCCCAGCATTTT
. | TRBJ2-1 | TRBV6-6 | TRBD2 | CASSSRLAYEQFF | TGTGCCAGCAGTTCCAGACTAGCTTATGAGCAGTTCTTC
. | TRBJ2-7 | TRBV25-1 | . | CASSERGSSYEQYF | TGTGCCAGCAGTGAAAGGGGGAGCTCCTACGAGCAGTACTTC
. | TRBJ1-4 | TRBV10-2 | TRBD1 | CASRGGQNAKLFF | TGCGCCAGCAGGGGGGGACAGAACGCAAAACTGTTTTTT
. | TRBJ2-7 | TRBV19 | . | CASSSSVTEQYF | TGTGCCAGTAGCAGTAGCGTAACCGAGCAGTACTTC
. | TRBJ2-3 | TRBV10-3 | TRBD2 | CAVSTGLADTQYF | TGTGCCGTCTCCACGGGACTAGCGGATACGCAGTATTTT
. | TRBJ1-6 | TRBV11-1 | . | CASSLRTESSLLHF | TGTGCCAGCAGCCTCCGGACAGAAAGCTCACTCCTCCACTTT
. | TRBJ1-6 | TRBV7-9 | . | CASSLAELSSPLHF | TGTGCCAGCAGCTTAGCAGAGCTCTCTTCACCCCTCCACTTT
. | TRBJ2-7 | TRBV4-1 | . | CASSQGTWPGAYEQYF | TGCGCCAGCAGCCAAGGCACCTGGCCAGGGGCCTACGAGCAGTACTTC
. | TRBJ1-4 | TRBV18 | TRBD1 | CASSGDRGHEKLFF | TGTGCCAGCTCCGGCGACAGGGGTCATGAAAAACTGTTTTTT
. | TRBJ2-5 | TRBV6-6 | . | CASSTTGKAETQYF | TGTGCCAGCAGTACCACAGGGAAGGCAGAGACCCAGTACTTC
. | TRBJ1-3 | TRBV29-1 | . | CSVEDWGRSSGNTIYF | TGCAGCGTTGAAGACTGGGGCCGGAGCTCTGGAAACACCATATATTTT
. | TRBJ2-1 | TRBV19 | TRBD2 | CASSILAGRGEQFF | TGTGCCAGTAGTATCCTGGCAGGGAGGGGTGAGCAGTTCTTC
. | TRBJ1-2 | TRBV18 | TRBD1 | CASSPGDRVNYGYTF | TGTGCCAGCTCACCAGGGGACAGGGTGAACTATGGCTACACCTTC
few | TRBJ2-1 | TRBV5-1 | TRBD2 | CASSLVAGAYNEQFF | TGCGCCAGCAGCTTGGTAGCGGGAGCTTACAATGAGCAGTTCTTC
. | TRBJ2-7 | TRBV5-1 | TRBD1 | CASSLGTGGYNEQYF | TGCGCCAGCAGCTTGGGGACAGGGGGCTACAACGAGCAGTACTTC
once | TRBJ2-7 | TRBV28 | TRBD2 | CASSSPTSGSLDEQYF | TGTGCCAGCAGTTCACCGACTAGCGGGAGCCTGGACGAGCAGTACTTC
. | TRBJ2-7 | TRBV11-3 | TRBD2 | CASSFSLAGEQYF | TGTGCCAGCAGCTTTAGTTTAGCGGGCGAGCAGTACTTC
. | TRBJ1-5 | TRBV28 | TRBD1 | CASSPGGVSNQPQHF | TGTGCCAGCAGTCCAGGGGGCGTAAGCAATCAGCCCCAGCATTTT
. | TRBJ1-5 | TRBV7-8 | . | CASSLAQGGPSGQPQHF | TGTGCCAGCAGCTTAGCCCAAGGGGGACCTTCAGGCCAGCCCCAGCATTTT
. | TRBJ2-2 | TRBV9 | TRBD2 | CASSGGLAGTGELFF | TGTGCCAGCAGCGGAGGACTAGCGGGTACCGGGGAGCTGTTTTTT
. | TRBJ1-4 | TRBV6-1 | TRBD1 | CASSRDRGKNEKLFF | TGTGCCAGCAGCCGGGACAGGGGAAAAAATGAAAAACTGTTTTTT
. | TRBJ1-1 | TRBV10-3 | . | CAISRGNTEAFF | TGTGCCATCAGTCGGGGAAACACTGAAGCTTTCTTT
. | TRBJ2-1 | TRBV7-9 | TRBD2 | CASSLQTSGSSYNEQFF | TGTGCCAGCAGCTTGCAAACTAGCGGGAGTTCCTACAATGAGCAGTTCTTC
. | TRBJ1-2 | TRBV6-6 | . | CAGRMTNYGYTF | TGTGCCGGGAGAATGACTAACTATGGCTACACCTTC
once | TRBJ2-1 | TRBV7-2 | TRBD2 | CASSPNLAGGGNEQFF | TGTGCCAGCAGCCCGAACCTAGCGGGAGGTGGTAATGAGCAGTTCTTC
. | TRBJ1-6 | TRBV11-3 | . | CASSTGRGNSPLHF | TGTGCCAGCAGCACCGGACGGGGGAATTCACCCCTCCACTTT
. | TRBJ1-1 | TRBV5-1 | TRBD1 | CASSGHRGQEAFF | TGCGCCAGCAGCGGCCACAGGGGGCAAGAAGCTTTCTTT
. | TRBJ1-4 | TRBV2 | . | CASTQDSFPSTFF | TGTGCCAGCACCCAGGACAGTTTTCCGTCTACGTTTTTT
few | TRBJ2-1 | TRBV2 | . | CASSEPRRGNEQFF | TGTGCCAGCAGTGAACCCCGAAGGGGGAATGAGCAGTTCTTC
. | TRBJ2-3 | TRBV9 | . | CASRKSPFGTDTQYF | TGTGCCAGCAGAAAGTCCCCATTCGGTACAGATACGCAGTATTTT
. | TRBJ1-1 | TRBV2 | . | CASGFGGAVTEAFF | TGTGCCAGCGGCTTCGGGGGGGCGGTCACTGAAGCTTTCTTT
few | TRBJ2-3 | TRBV7-8 | TRBD2 | CASSFSWGTSGREEDTQYF | TGTGCCAGCAGCTTTAGCTGGGGGACTAGCGGGAGGGAGGAAGATACGCAGTATTTT
. | TRBJ2-2 | TRBV29-1 | . | CSVEVGQGIGELFF | TGCAGCGTTGAAGTAGGGCAGGGGATCGGGGAGCTGTTTTTT
. | TRBJ2-1 | TRBV13 | TRBD2 | CASRRTSGTYNEQFF | TGTGCCAGCAGAAGGACTAGCGGGACCTACAATGAGCAGTTCTTC
once | TRBJ2-5 | TRBV11-1 | . | CASSPDSGAQGETQYF | TGTGCCAGCAGCCCAGACTCGGGAGCCCAGGGAGAGACCCAGTACTTC